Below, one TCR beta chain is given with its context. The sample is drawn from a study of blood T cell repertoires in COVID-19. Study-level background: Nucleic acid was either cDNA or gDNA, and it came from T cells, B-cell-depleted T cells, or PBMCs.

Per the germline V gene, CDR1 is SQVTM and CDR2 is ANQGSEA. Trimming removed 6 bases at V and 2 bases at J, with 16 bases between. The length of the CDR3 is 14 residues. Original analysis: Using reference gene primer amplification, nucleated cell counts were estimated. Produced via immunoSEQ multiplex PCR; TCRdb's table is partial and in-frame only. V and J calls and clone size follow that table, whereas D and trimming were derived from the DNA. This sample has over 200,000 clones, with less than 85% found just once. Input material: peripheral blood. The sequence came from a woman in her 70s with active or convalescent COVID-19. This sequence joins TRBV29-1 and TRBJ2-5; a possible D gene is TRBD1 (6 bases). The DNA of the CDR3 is TGCAGCGTGGCCCAGGGGAATCTTCAAGAGACCCAGTACTTC. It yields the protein CSVAQGNLQETQYF.